The clone carrying this T cell receptor beta chain came up once. Participants were aged about 18 to 90 years, lived in 24 US areas, and enrolled virtually. Cohorts were based on clinical histories the participants reported. The sample comes from a study of blood T cell repertoires in COVID-19. Study details: In each case, the material was cDNA or gDNA derived from T cells, B-cell-depleted T cells, or PBMCs.

Source study methods: The assay estimated nucleated cells by amplifying reference gene primers. Sequencing used immunoSEQ multiplex PCR; TCRdb keeps in-frame clones, though not all of them. That table gives V, J and clone size, and the DNA gave D and trimming. The sample carries roughly 430,000 clones, about 88% recorded once. This CDR3 has 18 amino acids. The germline V gene has CDR1 MGHRA and CDR2 YSYEKL. The ends lost 4 bases at V and 1 base at J; junction bases unmatched: 8. The chain carries TRBV4-1 and TRBJ2-6; 9 bases are a match to TRBD1. Sequencing used PBMCs or T cells enriched from blood (not recorded which). This receptor was taken from a woman under 30 who had been exposed to COVID-19. This CDR3 reads CASSPGQGPRSGANVLTF. CDR3 DNA: TGCGCCAGCAGCCCCGGACAGGGGCCCCGATCTGGGGCCAACGTCCTGACTTTC.